The clone carrying this T cell receptor (beta chain) was seen many times. As yet, its antigen is unknown. This sample stems from a study of Graves' ophthalmopathy and Graves' hyperthyroidism. V was trimmed by 3 bases and J by 7 bases, leaving 13 bases between them. Per the germline V gene, CDR1 is LNHDA and CDR2 is SQIVND (reference sequence). This CDR3 is 15 amino acids long. Regarding the study as a whole: Blood shared most expanded thyroid clonotypes above 0.001 frequency.

Participants with hyperthyroidism, aged 18 to 65, were newly diagnosed with under 2 months' duration. Amplified TCR beta CDR3 regions were obtained using RNA transcripts as template. After a first-round RT-PCR with HTBI primers, a second-round multiplex PCR was run. TCRdb called the multiplex PCR reads again in MiXCR, with one record for every CDR3 protein. The profile shows over 500,000 distinct CDR3 sequences, roughly 20% of them singletons. Material for sequencing was peripheral blood. The V and J genes are TRBV19 and TRBJ1-6, with D possibly TRBD1 on 6 matching bases. The sequence came from a woman between 18 and 29 years old with stable Graves' hyperthyroidism. Some clones in this sample may be carry-over from other donors' samples. The CDR3 loop is CASSMIDRPNSPLHF. CDR3 nucleotides: TGTGCCAGTAGTATGATCGACAGGCCAAATTCACCCCTCCACTTT. The full variable domain, its missing parts supplied by reference TRBV19 and TRBJ1-6, is DGGITQSPKYLFRKEGQNVTLSCEQNLNHDAMYWYRQDPGQGLRLIYYSQIVNDFQKGDIAEGYSVSREKKESFPLTVTSAQKNPTAFYLCASSMIDRPNSPLHFGNGTRLTVT.